What follows are 2 T cell receptor beta chains derived from one specimen sequenced in a study of human T cells and chemical hapten exposure. TCRdb reprocessed the RACE reads via MiXCR and lists one record per CDR3 protein. The repertoire holds 60,000 to 70,000 distinct CDR3 sequences, with roughly 11% as singletons. Time point meaning: pre-sensitization, week 0. The treatment is: therapeutic diphenylcyclopropenone sensitization with weekly scalp DPC. The sequencing here drew on whole blood, taken in connection with sensitization to the hapten diphenylcyclopropenone (DPC). The receptors originated from a woman aged 45 to 65 with alopecia areata. Some clones in this sample may be carry-over from other donors' samples.

This chain uses TRBV7-2 with TRBJ1-1; D remains ambiguous. The V end was cut by 0 bases, the J end by 4 bases, with 6 bases between. CDR1 is SGHTA, CDR2 FQGNSA, per germline. This CDR3 is 13 amino acids long. The CDR3 protein is CASSLAWGTEAFF. The CDR3 bases are TGTGCCAGCAGCTTAGCTTGGGGCACTGAAGCTTTCTTT.

The genes are TRBV6-6 and TRBJ2-7, with 7 positions matching TRBD2. Germline lookup yields CDR1 MNHNY and CDR2 SVGAGI (reference sequence). CDR3 length: 14 residues. V lost 8 bases and J lost 2; bases outside the gene matches: 9. Written as DNA, the CDR3 is TGTGCCAGCGCGCCGCCTAGCGGTGCCTACGAGCAGTACTTC. Translated, it gives CASAPPSGAYEQYF.